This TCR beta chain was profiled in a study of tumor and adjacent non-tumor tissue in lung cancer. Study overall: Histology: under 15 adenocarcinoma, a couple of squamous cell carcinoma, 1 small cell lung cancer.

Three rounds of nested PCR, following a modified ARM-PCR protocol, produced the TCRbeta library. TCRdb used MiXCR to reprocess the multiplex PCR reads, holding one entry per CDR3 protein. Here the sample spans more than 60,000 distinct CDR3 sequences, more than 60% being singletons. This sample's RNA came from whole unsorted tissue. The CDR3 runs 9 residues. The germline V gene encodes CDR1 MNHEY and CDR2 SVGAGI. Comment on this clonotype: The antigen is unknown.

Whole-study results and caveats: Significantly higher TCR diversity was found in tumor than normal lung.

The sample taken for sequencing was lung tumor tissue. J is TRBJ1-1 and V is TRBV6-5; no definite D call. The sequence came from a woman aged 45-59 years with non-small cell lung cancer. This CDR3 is CASLGRDFF. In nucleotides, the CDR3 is TGTGCTAGCCTTGGTCGTGATTTCTTT.